The TCR beta chain under discussion was sequenced for a study of blood T cell repertoires in COVID-19. The CDR3 has 15 residues. In germline, CDR1 is LGHNA, CDR2 YSLEER. The V gene lost 1 base and the J gene lost 1 base, with 11 bases spanning the gap. The repertoire was sequenced with immunoSEQ multiplex PCR; TCRdb's copy has only in-frame clones and lacks some. In the table there are roughly 110,000 clones, 70% to 90% of which are singletons. This TCR was sampled from a woman aged 70 to 79 who had recovered from COVID-19. The source material was peripheral blood. The chain employs TRBV4-3 and TRBJ2-7, with a tentative D call TRBD1 (7 bases). The CDR3 DNA reads TGCGCCAGCAGCCAAGGAGCAGGGGGGTCCTACGAGCAGTACTTC. Translating gives CASSQGAGGSYEQYF.